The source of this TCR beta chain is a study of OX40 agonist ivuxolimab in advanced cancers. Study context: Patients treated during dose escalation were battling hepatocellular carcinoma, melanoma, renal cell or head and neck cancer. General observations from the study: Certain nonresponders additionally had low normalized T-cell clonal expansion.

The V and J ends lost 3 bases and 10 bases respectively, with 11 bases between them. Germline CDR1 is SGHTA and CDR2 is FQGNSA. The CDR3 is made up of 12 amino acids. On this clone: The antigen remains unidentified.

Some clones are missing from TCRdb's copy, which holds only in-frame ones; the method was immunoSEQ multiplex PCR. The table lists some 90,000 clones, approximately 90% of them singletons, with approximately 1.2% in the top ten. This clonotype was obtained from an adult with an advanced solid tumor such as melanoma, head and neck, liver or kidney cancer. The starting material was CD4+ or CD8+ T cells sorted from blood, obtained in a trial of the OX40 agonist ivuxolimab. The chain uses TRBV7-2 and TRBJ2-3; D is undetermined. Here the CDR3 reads CASSFLRPPQYF. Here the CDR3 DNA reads TGTGCCAGCAGCTTTTTGAGACCTCCGCAGTATTTT.